Following are 23 T cell receptor beta chains from one sample sequenced in a study of T-cell reconstitution after alpha-beta-depleted transplantation in children. Preparation of the TCRbeta library was carried out with unique molecular identifiers. TCRdb analysed the PCR reads with MiXCR anew, one entry per CDR3 protein. The table lists hundreds of thousands of distinct CDR3 sequences, around a sixth of them singletons. Sequencing was performed on PBMCs from the stem cell graft donor, taken from the stem cell graft. The receptor set was obtained from a human donor who donated a stem cell graft to a child with acute myeloid leukemia.

This clonotype has ten or more counts. The V call is TRBV20-1, the J call TRBJ2-5; D is unresolved. The V and J ends lost 3 bases and 0 bases respectively, with 8 bases between them. Germline V gives CDR1 DFQATT, CDR2 SNEGSKA (reference sequence). The CDR3 has 13 amino acids. The CDR3: CSASEQYQETQYF. The DNA of the CDR3 is TGCAGTGCTAGTGAACAATACCAAGAGACCCAGTACTTC.

This chain uses TRBV24-1 with TRBJ2-3; possibly TRBD1 or TRBD2 for D (5 bases each). The germline gives CDR1 KGHDR, CDR2 SFDVKD. Between the trimmed V and J ends, which lost 4 bases and 2 bases, there was a span of 21 bases. The CDR3 runs to 18 residues. This CDR3 is CATSDIPPAGSSTDTQYF. DNA of the CDR3: TGTGCCACCAGTGACATCCCCCCGGCAGGGAGTTCCACAGATACGCAGTATTTT.

This clonotype was seen repeatedly, ten times or more. The rearrangement uses TRBV27 and TRBJ2-1; 9 bases agree with TRBD1. Germline loops: CDR1 MNHEY, CDR2 SMNVEV (reference sequence). The CDR3 spans 15 residues. The ends lost 3 bases at V and 6 bases at J; junction bases unmatched: 6. CDR3 residues: CASSFKTGGGNEQFF. Written as DNA, the CDR3 is TGTGCCAGCAGTTTCAAGACAGGGGGTGGCAATGAGCAGTTCTTC.

This clonotype was detected only a few times. V and J are TRBV20-1 and TRBJ1-1; 9 nucleotides line up with TRBD1. V lost 0 bases to trimming and J lost 6 bases; unmatched junction nucleotides: 11. The CDR3 is 16 amino acids. Germline V gene lookup returns CDR1 DFQATT and CDR2 SNEGSKA (reference sequence). The CDR3 region has the DNA TGCAGTGCTAGAGACCCAACCGGGACAGGGATATCTGAAGCTTTCTTT. Translation gives CSARDPTGTGISEAFF.

The sample holds many counts of this clonotype. This chain uses TRBV11-2 with TRBJ2-3, with 10 positions matching TRBD2. CDR1 and CDR2 from the germline V gene are SGHAT and FQNNGV. The CDR3 extends over 17 amino acids. After removal of 5 bases from V and 2 bases from J, the junction contained 10 bases not matched to a gene. The CDR3: CASSPGLAEYLTDTQYF. The CDR3 nucleotides read TGTGCCAGCAGCCCCGGACTAGCGGAATATCTCACAGATACGCAGTATTTT.

This chain joins TRBV4-3 and TRBJ2-1, with TRBD2 as a possible D gene (7 bases). The CDR3 runs 16 residues. Trimming shortened V by 0 bases and J by 8 bases, and 17 bases separated the two germline ends. The germline CDR1 and CDR2 sequences are LGHNA and YSLEER. CDR3 in DNA: TGCGCCAGCAGCCAAGATCTGGAGGGGGGGTTGGATGAGCAGTTCTTC. It codes for CASSQDLEGGLDEQFF.

This clonotype was recorded many times. V usage is TRBV20-1 and J usage is TRBJ2-1; 11 bases match TRBD2. The CDR3 length is 21 residues. The germline V gene has CDR1 DFQATT and CDR2 SNEGSKA (reference sequence). The CDR3 DNA sequence: TGCAGCGCGCTCCCCTTTAGCACACCCGCTAGCGGGGGGCTCATATACAATGAGCAGTTCTTC. Amino acid sequence: CSALPFSTPASGGLIYNEQFF.

This clonotype was counted at least ten times. This chain connects TRBV6-1 to TRBJ1-2, with 8 positions matching TRBD1. V trimming: 6 bases; J trimming: 1 base; junction bases outside the gene matches: 7. The germline V gene encodes CDR1 MNHNS and CDR2 SASEGT. The CDR3 is made up of 15 amino acids. The CDR3 region is CASSAPDRVNYGYTF. In DNA, the CDR3 is TGTGCCAGCAGCGCCCCGGACAGGGTTAACTATGGCTACACCTTC.

The chain joins TRBV20-1 to TRBJ2-1; tentative D call: TRBD2 (5 bases). Per the germline V gene, CDR1 is DFQATT and CDR2 is SNEGSKA (reference sequence). The CDR3 is 15 residues long. Between the trimmed V and J ends, which lost 6 bases and 0 bases, there was a span of 15 bases. CDR3 amino acids: CSAYSGSSSYNEQFF. The CDR3 DNA reads TGCAGTGCCTACTCGGGGTCGAGCTCCTACAATGAGCAGTTCTTC.

This clonotype was seen many times. The chain carries TRBV3-1 and TRBJ1-1; 7 nucleotides match TRBD1. The junction had 8 bases not matched to a gene; V was cut back by 3 bases and J by 7 bases. The CDR3 runs to 14 residues. Looked up from germline, CDR1 is LGHDT and CDR2 is YNNKEL (reference sequence). The CDR3 sequence: CASSHKAGGGEAFF. The CDR3 nucleotides are TGTGCCAGCAGCCACAAAGCAGGGGGGGGTGAAGCTTTCTTT.

This clonotype was observed at least ten times. This rearrangement joins TRBV7-7 to TRBJ2-1; TRBD2 aligns across 9 bases. The ends lost 5 bases at V and 4 bases at J; junction bases unmatched: 3. The CDR3 consists of 14 residues. The germline V gene has CDR1 SSHAT and CDR2 FNYEAQ (reference sequence). The CDR3 DNA is TGTGCCAGCAGCGCTAGCGGGGCTTACAATGAGCAGTTCTTC. Residues: CASSASGAYNEQFF.

This clonotype was seen repeatedly, ten times or more. The CDR3 nucleotides are TGTGCCAGCAGCCAACAGGGGGCCTATGGCTACACCTTC. Protein: CASSQQGAYGYTF. This sequence joins TRBV5-6 and TRBJ1-2, with 9 bases lining up with TRBD1. Germline CDR1 is SGHDT and CDR2 is YYEEEE. The CDR3 is 13 amino acids. J was trimmed by 4 bases and V by 4 bases; bases with no gene match: 2. The complete variable domain, with remaining parts taken from reference TRBV5-6 and TRBJ1-2, reads DAGVTQSPTHLIKTRGQQVTLRCSPKSGHDTVSWYQQALGQGPQFIFQYYEEEERQRGNFPDRFSGHQFPNYSSELNVNALLLGDSALYLCASSQQGAYGYTFGSGTRLTVV.

This clonotype was found many times. The chain recombines TRBV10-3 with TRBJ1-2; D remains ambiguous. V lost 2 bases to trimming and J lost 8 bases, with 18 bases between them. The CDR3 length is 15 residues. CDR1 is ENHRY, CDR2 SYGVKD, per germline. The DNA of the CDR3 is TGTGCCATCAGTGAGGTCGTCGGGGAAATGGGCGGCTACACCTTC. Protein product: CAISEVVGEMGGYTF.

In DNA form, the CDR3 reads TGTGCTAGTGGTTTGTTGGACAGGGGGAATCAGCCCCAGCATTTT. Translated: CASGLLDRGNQPQHF. J is TRBJ1-5 and V is TRBV12-5; 10 bases line up with TRBD1. Germline V gene data show CDR1 as LGHNT and CDR2 as FRNRAP. The V segment lost 2 bases and the J segment 4 bases; nucleotides outside the gene matches: 2. The CDR3 spans 15 residues. Full variable domain (missing parts from reference TRBV12-5 and TRBJ1-5): DARVTQTPRHKVTEMGQEVTMRCQPILGHNTVFWYRQTMMQGLELLAYFRNRAPLDDSGMPKDRFSAEMPDATLATLKIQPSEPRDSAVYFCASGLLDRGNQPQHFGDGTRLSIL.

Ten or more counts support this clonotype. The chain couples TRBV13 to TRBJ2-7; D ambiguous. The CDR3 runs 14 residues. Germline assignment: CDR1 PRHDT and CDR2 FYEKMQ (reference sequence). Trimming stripped 1 base from V and 2 bases from J, with 9 bases between. The CDR3 DNA is TGTGCCAGCAGCTTAGAAGGGAAGCCCTACGAGCAGTACGTC. It specifies CASSLEGKPYEQYV.

There are many counts of this clonotype. The CDR3 DNA is TGCAGCGTTGAGGTGGGTGGGCAAGCTTTCTTT. It is translated as CSVEVGGQAFF. J is TRBJ1-1 and V is TRBV29-1; D remains unclear. Germline assignment: CDR1 SQVTM and CDR2 ANQGSEA. Trimming pared 3 bases from V and 9 bases from J, leaving 11 bases between. The CDR3 totals 11 residues. Full variable domain (missing parts from reference TRBV29-1 and TRBJ1-1): SAVISQKPSRDICQRGTSLTIQCQVDSQVTMMFWYRQQPGQSLTLIATANQGSEATYESGFVIDKFPISRPNLTFSTLTVSNMSPEDSSIYLCSVEVGGQAFFGQGTRLTVV.

The table lists this clonotype with many counts. The chain employs TRBV20-1 and TRBJ2-2; possible D gene TRBD1, 5 bases. This CDR3 is 13 amino acids long. Germline lookup yields CDR1 DFQATT and CDR2 SNEGSKA (reference sequence). Trimming pared 2 bases from V and 2 bases from J, leaving 6 bases between. CDR3 loop: CSARQGNTGELFF. The CDR3 nucleotides read TGCAGTGCTAGACAGGGAAACACCGGGGAGCTGTTTTTT.

This clonotype appeared a single time. The chain uses TRBV12-3 or TRBV12-4 and TRBJ1-5, with 12 nucleotides matching TRBD1. This CDR3 is 15 amino acids long. The ends lost 7 bases at V and 6 bases at J; junction bases unmatched: 7. CDR3: CASTTGTGGGQPQHF. CDR3 sequence (DNA): TGTGCCAGCACTACCGGGACAGGGGGCGGTCAGCCCCAGCATTTT.

The chain carries TRBV7-2 and TRBJ1-2, with D possibly matching TRBD1 (5 bases). Germline CDR1 and CDR2: SGHTA and FQGNSA. The V and J ends lost 5 bases and 4 bases respectively, with 14 bases between them. This CDR3 is 14 amino acids long. The CDR3 sequence is CASSPVGGVYGYTF. DNA for the CDR3: TGTGCCAGCAGCCCCGTAGGAGGGGTCTATGGCTACACCTTC. Combining the CDR3 with reference TRBV7-2 and TRBJ1-2 gives the whole variable domain GAGVSQSPSNKVTEKGKDVELRCDPISGHTALYWYRQSLGQGLEFLIYFQGNSAPDKSGLPSDRFSAERTGGSVSTLTIQRTQQEDSAVYLCASSPVGGVYGYTFGSGTRLTVV.

This clonotype was counted many times. The chain combines TRBV29-1 with TRBJ2-1; D tentatively fits TRBD1 or TRBD2 (5 bases each). The CDR3 totals 13 residues. V lost 4 bases to trimming and J lost 7 bases, with 14 bases between them. Germline CDR1 reads SQVTM; CDR2 reads ANQGSEA. CDR3 in amino acids: CSVGLGWGNEQFF. The CDR3 bases are TGCAGCGTTGGGCTGGGGTGGGGGAATGAGCAGTTCTTC.

CDR3 bases: TGTGCCAGCAGAGGGAACCCCTACGAGCAGTACGTC. Protein product: CASRGNPYEQYV. The rearrangement joins TRBV28 to TRBJ2-7; D unresolved. CDR3 length: 12 residues. The germline V gene has CDR1 MDHEN and CDR2 SYDVKM. The V end was cut by 6 bases, the J end by 2 bases, with 8 bases between.

The J gene is TRBJ2-1, the V gene TRBV9, with D perhaps being TRBD1 or TRBD2 (6 bases each). The CDR3 spans 14 residues. Trimming removed 3 bases from V and 4 bases from J, with 11 bases in between. In germline, CDR1 is SGDLS, CDR2 YYNGEE. In nucleotides, the CDR3 is TGTGCCAGCAGCGGGGAGGACAGATACAATGAGCAGTTCTTC. Translation: CASSGEDRYNEQFF.

This clonotype was seen a handful of times. The chain links TRBV4-1 to TRBJ2-1, with 8 bases matching TRBD1. Germline trimming cut 0 bases from V and 14 bases from J; bases unmatched to any gene: 3. CDR1 and CDR2 from the germline V gene are MGHRA and YSYEKL. The CDR3 has 12 amino acids. CDR3 protein: CASSQDGQGEFF. For the CDR3, the DNA is TGCGCCAGCAGCCAAGATGGACAGGGCGAGTTCTTC.